This T cell receptor (beta chain) was sequenced during a study of breast tumors, draining lymph nodes, adjacent tissues. Study results and caveats: Tumor T cell lymph node origin was a supported hypothesis, not proven. Tumor TCR diversity was below lymph nodes but above nontumor tissue. Data fit most tumor T cells coming from lymph node, expanding in tumor.

This clonotype was found once. Its antigen is still unknown. The CDR3 consists of 16 residues. Between the trimmed V and J ends, which lost 3 bases and 2 bases, there was a span of 11 bases. Germline-derived CDR1 and CDR2 are LNHNV and YYDKDF (reference sequence). TCRdb ran MiXCR on the multiplex PCR reads and lists one entry per CDR3 protein. The table lists a few hundred thousand distinct CDR3 sequences, around 34% of them singletons. Samples came from axillary lymph nodes draining the breast cancer. The chain joins TRBV15 to TRBJ1-6; D not certain. The sample taken for sequencing was axillary lymph node tissue. The sequence was obtained from a female donor with breast cancer. Some clones in this sample may be carry-over from other donors' samples. The CDR3 bases are TGTGCCACCAGCAGTGCCCAGGACCCCTATAATTCACCCCTCCACTTT. It yields the protein CATSSAQDPYNSPLHF.